The 9 T cell receptor beta chains given below trace back to one sample, sequenced in a study of PD-L1 blockade in urothelial cancer. Generated by immunoSEQ multiplex PCR, the TCRdb table keeps only in-frame clones and is missing some. The data show 15,000 to 20,000 clones, with roughly 90% seen just once and 5.9% held by the top ten. The sequences come from PBMCs, collected around atezolizumab (anti-PD-L1) treatment. The receptors originated from a man between 45 and 60 years old with urothelial cancer.

The rearrangement uses TRBV7-2 and TRBJ1-2, with 7 bases identical to TRBD1. CDR1 and CDR2 from the germline V gene are SGHTA and FQGNSA. The J segment lost 7 bases and the V segment lost 1 base, leaving 6 bases of the junction unmatched. The CDR3 is 14 amino acids. CDR3 sequence: CASSLVRQGGGYTF. The CDR3 DNA sequence: TGTGCCAGCAGCTTAGTAAGACAGGGAGGTGGCTACACCTTC.

V gene TRBV28 combines with J gene TRBJ2-2; D is possibly TRBD2 (7 bases). V was clipped by 1 base and J by 4 bases, with 13 bases between them. CDR3 length equals 16 residues. Germline-derived CDR1 and CDR2 are MDHEN and SYDVKM. The CDR3 DNA follows: TGTGCCAGCAGTTTATTGGGCGGGGGCCCCACCGGGGAGCTGTTTTTT. Protein: CASSLLGGGPTGELFF.

This rearrangement joins TRBV9 to TRBJ2-1; 11 bases are shared with TRBD2. The CDR3 is 15 residues long. CDR1 SGDLS and CDR2 YYNGEE come from the germline V gene. V dropped 2 bases and J dropped 3; count of bases not matched to a gene: 1. CDR3 nucleotides: TGTGCCAGCAGCGTCGGGACTAGCGGCTACAATGAGCAGTTCTTC. Amino acid sequence: CASSVGTSGYNEQFF.

J is TRBJ2-7 and V is TRBV11-1, with 9 bases lining up with TRBD1. There are 13 residues in the CDR3. CDR1 SGHAT and CDR2 FQDESV come from the germline V gene (reference sequence). The V segment lost 3 bases and the J segment 7 bases; nucleotides outside the gene matches: 4. CDR3 DNA: TGTGCCAGCAGCTTCACAGGGGGCCATGAGCAGTACTTC. It encodes CASSFTGGHEQYF.

V is TRBV19 and J is TRBJ1-6; the D is unclear. From germline, CDR1 is LNHDA and CDR2 SQIVND (reference sequence). Trimming shortened V by 5 bases and J by 6 bases, and 17 bases separated the two germline ends. The CDR3 totals 16 residues. The CDR3 loop reads CASSPRPGMGNSPLHF. The CDR3 DNA reads as TGTGCCAGTAGTCCCCGCCCCGGGATGGGTAATTCACCCCTCCACTTT.

This rearrangement joins TRBV5-6 to TRBJ2-4; no reliable D call. With 2 bases removed from V and 2 bases from J, the gap between germline ends came to 8 bases. Germline V lookup: CDR1 SGHDT, CDR2 YYEEEE. There are 14 residues in the CDR3. As DNA, the CDR3 is TGTGCCAGCAGCTTACCGGGTACCAAAAACATTCAGTACTTC. Its translation is CASSLPGTKNIQYF.

This chain joins TRBV28 and TRBJ2-7, with 10 bases fitting TRBD1. Germline lookup yields CDR1 MDHEN and CDR2 SYDVKM. CDR3 size: 16 residues. The trim removed 5 bases at V and 1 base at J, leaving 8 bases unmatched. CDR3 nucleotides: TGTGCCAGCAGTGACCCGGGACAGGGGACATCCTACGAGCAGTACTTC. Protein: CASSDPGQGTSYEQYF. Variable domain in full (rest from reference TRBV28 and TRBJ2-7): DVKVTQSSRYLVKRTGEKVFLECVQDMDHENMFWYRQDPGLGLRLIYFSYDVKMKEKGDIPEGYSVSREKKERFSLILESASTNQTSMYLCASSDPGQGTSYEQYFGPGTRLTVT.

The V and J genes are TRBV10-1 and TRBJ1-1; 7 nucleotides line up with TRBD1. V gave up 6 bases and J gave up 1 base; unmatched junction bases: 2. Germline CDR1 is WNHNN and CDR2 is SYGVQD (reference sequence). The CDR3 sequence is 13 residues long. Here the CDR3 reads CASRQGTNTEAFF. The CDR3 DNA sequence: TGCGCCAGCAGACAGGGGACGAACACTGAAGCTTTCTTT.

V gene TRBV7-3 combines with J gene TRBJ2-5, with 7 nucleotides matching TRBD1. The V and J ends lost 6 bases and 1 base, in that order; junction bases with no gene match: 2. The CDR3 consists of 13 residues. The germline V gene has CDR1 SGHTA and CDR2 FQGTGA. The DNA for the CDR3 is TGTGCCAGCAGTCGGGACAGCCAAGAGACCCAGTACTTC. It translates to CASSRDSQETQYF.